This T cell receptor (beta chain) originates from a study of T cells in Graves' hyperthyroidism and ophthalmopathy. General study points: Ophthalmopathy was told apart from stable hyperthyroidism by a 13 V-J model. Blood also held most thyroid clonotypes expanded beyond 0.001.

Authors of the study amplified TCR beta CDR3 regions from RNA transcripts. A set of HTBI primers served as the primers for a first-round RT-PCR of the TCR CDR3. TCRdb re-called the multiplex PCR reads with MiXCR, one entry per CDR3 protein. Seen here are approximately 400,000 distinct CDR3 sequences, roughly 13% observed once, and the top ten hold under 25%. Uncontrolled infection, other autoimmune disease, pregnancy or lactation barred patients from enrollment. The blood was taken when hyperthyroidism was first diagnosed, before any ophthalmopathy symptoms showed up. With 4 bases clipped from V and 1 base from J, the junction kept 4 bases outside the gene matches. The CDR3 extends over 15 amino acids. Ten or more counts support this clonotype. Its antigen is currently unknown.

The sequence was obtained from a man younger than 45 with Graves' hyperthyroidism that later progressed to Graves' ophthalmopathy. Sequencing was performed on blood. The genes are TRBV12-3 or TRBV12-4 and TRBJ1-1; 9 bases line up with TRBD1. For the CDR3, the DNA is TGTGCCAGCAGTTACAGGGGGCGTGAGAACACTGAAGCTTTCTTT. Amino acids: CASSYRGRENTEAFF.